The present TCR beta chain was sequenced within a study of identical twins. General study findings and limits: Fewer insertions marked abundant cord blood beta clonotypes; young adult naive trended weakly, memory not at all.

This clonotype was counted ten times or more. Antigen specificity is unknown. TCRdb reanalysed the 5' RACE reads using MiXCR and keeps one entry per CDR3 protein. The sample consists of 410,000 or so distinct CDR3 sequences, roughly 20% of them appearing once. J gave up 4 bases and V 5 bases, and 4 bases lay outside the gene matches. Germline V gene sequence: CDR1 KGHSH, CDR2 LQKENI. The CDR3 contains 13 residues. Sequencing used naive T cells sorted from blood. The V call is TRBV18, the J call TRBJ1-2; 7 bases map to TRBD1. The sequence came from a man in his forties or fifties in good health. The CDR3 DNA reads as TGTGCCAGCTCAGACAGGGCTCTCTATGGCTACACCTTC. Its translation is CASSDRALYGYTF.